What follows are 30 T cell receptor beta chains derived from one specimen sequenced in a study of cytomegalovirus exposure and HLA in healthy donors (dated by TCRdb to about 2017). Libraries came from the immunoSEQ multiplex PCR assay. For the multiplex PCR, a mixture combining 60 forward primers for TCR Vbeta segments and 13 reverse primers for TCR Jbeta segments was used. Sourced from immuneACCESS, this table was stored by TCRdb with only in-frame sequences that have V and J called. A share of the clones is absent; for the studies checked, an unresolved V gene accounts for under half, and the remainder has no known explanation. This sample lists around 130,000 clones; around 80% were detected once. The ten largest clonotypes hold 1.5% of the sample. Sequenced: PBMCs. All receptors come from a woman between 18 and 29 years old in good health and CMV-seronegative.

The CDR3 region is CATSISGSYNEQFF. The CDR3 coding sequence is TGTGCCACCAGCATTTCAGGTTCCTACAATGAGCAGTTCTTC. The chain uses TRBV15 and TRBJ2-1; D is unresolved. The CDR3 spans 14 residues. Trimming took 4 bases from V and 1 from J, leaving 8 bases between them. The germline V gene encodes CDR1 LNHNV and CDR2 YYDKDF (reference sequence).

The J gene is TRBJ1-2, the V gene TRBV7-6, with 10 bases matching TRBD1. Unmatched junction bases numbered 17, after V lost 5 bases and J lost 2 bases. The V gene's germline CDR1 is SGHVS and CDR2 FNYEAQ. The CDR3 runs to 19 residues. The DNA of the CDR3 is TGTGCCAGCAGCATACTACCCGGGGGGGGGACAGGGGAGAACTATGGCTACACCTTC. Its translation: CASSILPGGGTGENYGYTF.

Here the CDR3 reads CASSLGGPYEQYF. The CDR3 DNA follows: TGCGCCAGCAGCTTAGGCGGCCCCTACGAGCAGTACTTC. The chain carries TRBV5-1 and TRBJ2-7; D is unresolved. The CDR3 is 13 residues long. Trimming took 2 bases from V and 2 from J, leaving 8 bases between them. Germline V CDR1 and CDR2: SGHRS, YFSETQ.

V and J are TRBV27 and TRBJ2-1, with TRBD1 matching 7 bases. The CDR3 is 14 residues long. The germline V gene has CDR1 MNHEY and CDR2 SMNVEV (reference sequence). Losses at the gene ends were 6 bases for V and 3 bases for J; bases not matched to a gene: 5. The CDR3 DNA is TGTGCCAGCAGCCGGGACAGCCTCTACAATGAGCAGTTCTTC. Protein product: CASSRDSLYNEQFF.

The rearrangement joins TRBV30 to TRBJ2-3, with 9 bases lining up with TRBD2. The CDR3 consists of 16 residues. The V segment lost 2 bases and the J segment 5 bases; nucleotides outside the gene matches: 11. The germline CDR1 and CDR2 sequences are GTSNPN and SVGIG (reference sequence). The CDR3 coding sequence is TGTGCCTGGAGTCCCCCCGAAGCGGGGGGAGGAGATACGCAGTATTTT. Its protein is CAWSPPEAGGGDTQYF.

The J gene is TRBJ2-1, the V gene TRBV18, with 7 nucleotides matching TRBD1. The junction had 7 bases not matched to a gene; V was cut back by 2 bases and J by 3 bases. In germline, CDR1 is KGHSH, CDR2 LQKENI. This CDR3 is 16 amino acids long. CDR3 residues: CASSPNRGALYNEQFF. The CDR3 coding sequence is TGTGCCAGCTCACCAAACAGGGGAGCCCTCTACAATGAGCAGTTCTTC.

This clone has only a few counts. CDR3 in DNA: TGTGCCAGCAGCCAGGGACTAGCGGGAGCACAGTTCTTC. This sequence encodes CASSQGLAGAQFF. This rearrangement joins TRBV7-6 to TRBJ2-1; TRBD2 aligns across 14 bases. Germline V gene data show CDR1 as SGHVS and CDR2 as FNYEAQ. V lost 5 bases, J lost 13 bases, and 4 bases stayed unmatched. CDR3 length: 13 residues.

This sequence joins TRBV11-2 and TRBJ2-1; D uncertain. The ends were cut back, 7 bases at V and 7 bases at J, with 14 bases in the middle. In germline, CDR1 is SGHAT, CDR2 FQNNGV. CDR3 length equals 13 residues. DNA of the CDR3: TGTGCCAGCACCCAGTCCTGGGCAAATGAGCAGTTCTTC. Its protein product is CASTQSWANEQFF.

The J gene is TRBJ1-4, the V gene TRBV7-2; D remains ambiguous. Germline values: CDR1 SGHTA, CDR2 FQGNSA. V was cut by 4 bases and J by 7 bases, with 16 bases left in between. This CDR3 has 15 amino acids. Written as DNA, the CDR3 is TGTGCCAGCAGCTCCCAAAGGAGTATGGGTGAAAAACTGTTTTTT. This translates into CASSSQRSMGEKLFF.

The chain links TRBV6-5 to TRBJ1-2; the D gene is possibly TRBD1 (6 bases). V shed 5 bases and J shed 4 bases, with 11 bases lying between them. Germline CDR1 MNHEY, CDR2 SVGAGI. The CDR3 is made up of 13 amino acids. The CDR3, as DNA: TGTGCCAGCAGTACCCGGGACACCTATGGCTACACCTTC. This encodes CASSTRDTYGYTF.

The V gene is TRBV7-2, the J gene TRBJ1-1; possibly TRBD1 for D (5 bases). The V end was cut by 4 bases, the J end by 1 base, with 10 bases between. The CDR3 has 14 residues. Germline V gene lookup returns CDR1 SGHTA and CDR2 FQGNSA. In nucleotides, the CDR3 is TGTGCCAGCAGCTCCAGGGTGGGGAACACTGAAGCTTTCTTT. Its translation: CASSSRVGNTEAFF.

This chain connects TRBV6-1 to TRBJ1-4; D might be TRBD1 (5 bases). The CDR3 sequence is 16 residues long. The V gene lost 2 bases and the J gene lost 8 bases, with 18 bases spanning the gap. Germline assignment: CDR1 MNHNS and CDR2 SASEGT. DNA for the CDR3: TGTGCCAGCAGTGAAATGGGCGGCAGGGTATCAGAAAAACTGTTTTTT. Translation gives CASSEMGGRVSEKLFF.

V gene TRBV6-5 combines with J gene TRBJ1-2, with a weak D call TRBD1 (6 bases). The CDR3 runs 16 residues. CDR1 and CDR2 (germline): MNHEY, SVGAGI. V was shortened by 0 bases and J by 3 bases, with 14 bases between the two germline ends. The CDR3 nucleotides are TGTGCCAGCAGTTACTCTTCAGGGGAAGTAGACTATGGCTACACCTTC. Translating gives CASSYSSGEVDYGYTF.

The rearrangement links TRBV13 to TRBJ2-7; the match to TRBD2 covers 11 bases. V gave up 4 bases and J gave up 2 bases; unmatched junction bases: 4. The germline gives CDR1 PRHDT, CDR2 FYEKMQ (reference sequence). The CDR3 has 15 residues. For the CDR3, the DNA is TGTGCCAGCAGCTCGGGGACTAGCGGAGCCTACGAGCAGTACTTC. Translated: CASSSGTSGAYEQYF.

There are a few counts of this clone. This sequence joins TRBV11-2 and TRBJ1-2, with no clear D. This CDR3 comprises 12 residues. The V gene's germline CDR1 is SGHAT and CDR2 FQNNGV. V lost 5 bases to trimming and J lost 4 bases, with 8 bases between them. CDR3 bases: TGTGCCAGCAGCCGTCCTCCCTATGGCTACACCTTC. Translating gives CASSRPPYGYTF.

The V gene is TRBV2, the J gene TRBJ1-5; 7 bases agree with TRBD1. Germline CDR1 reads SNHLY; CDR2 reads FYNNEI. The junction had 8 bases not matched to a gene; V was cut back by 5 bases and J by 7 bases. The CDR3 spans 14 residues. In nucleotides, the CDR3 is TGTGCCAGCAGTCAAGAAGGGGGCGACCAGCCCCAGCATTTT. Its protein product is CASSQEGGDQPQHF. Combining the CDR3 with reference TRBV2 and TRBJ1-5 gives the whole variable domain EPEVTQTPSHQVTQMGQEVILRCVPISNHLYFYWYRQILGQKVEFLVSFYNNEISEKSEIFDDQFSVERPDGSNFTLKIRSTKLEDSAMYFCASSQEGGDQPQHFGDGTRLSIL.

A few counts support this clone. The rearrangement links TRBV25-1 to TRBJ2-7, with D possibly being TRBD2 (5 bases). V shed 3 bases and J shed 4 bases, with 13 bases lying between them. This CDR3 is built from 14 residues. Per germline, CDR1 MGHDK and CDR2 SYGVNS. This CDR3 reads CASSDYGLPYEQYF. The CDR3 region has the DNA TGTGCCAGCAGTGATTATGGACTCCCATACGAGCAGTACTTC.

The rearrangement links TRBV7-2 to TRBJ2-5; TRBD2 matches 9 bases. Germline lookup yields CDR1 SGHTA and CDR2 FQGNSA. This CDR3 spans 15 amino acids. The junction had 3 bases not matched to a gene; V was cut back by 1 base and J by 3 bases. CDR3 in DNA: TGTGCCAGCAGCTTAGGGCTAGCGGGAAAAGAGACCCAGTACTTC. It translates to CASSLGLAGKETQYF.

This chain connects TRBV7-3 to TRBJ1-1; D is perhaps TRBD1 (5 bases). V was shortened by 3 bases and J by 7 bases, with 6 bases between the two germline ends. Per germline, CDR1 SGHTA and CDR2 FQGTGA. The CDR3 is 11 residues long. The CDR3 nucleotides are TGTGCCAGCAGCTTGGGGGGTGAAGCTTTCTTT. Translation: CASSLGGEAFF.

This chain links TRBV30 with TRBJ1-2; TRBD1 might be the D (5 bases). From germline, CDR1 is GTSNPN and CDR2 SVGIG (reference sequence). V was cut by 0 bases and J by 4 bases, with 15 bases left in between. The CDR3 extends over 15 amino acids. CDR3 in DNA: TGTGCCTGGAGTGTAAGGAGGGGCTTTAGCTATGGCTACACCTTC. Protein sequence: CAWSVRRGFSYGYTF.

The gene calls are TRBV5-8 and TRBJ2-7; no reliable D call. Trimming took off 4 bases at V and 2 bases at J, with 13 bases between the two ends. Germline V gene lookup returns CDR1 SGHTS and CDR2 YDEGEE. This CDR3 contains 14 residues. The CDR3 DNA reads as TGTGCCAGCAGCCCACCCGGCGGAGCCTACGAGCAGTACTTC. Translation gives CASSPPGGAYEQYF.

Turning to this clone: Relative to the germline gene, one junction end is altered; a read error may explain this. V gene TRBV27 combines with J gene TRBJ2-7; possible D gene TRBD1, 5 bases. The CDR3 has 13 residues. The germline CDR1 and CDR2 sequences are MNHEY and SMNVEV (reference sequence). CDR3 DNA: TGTGCCAGCAGTTCCCCCCAGGGCTACGGGCAGTACTTC. This sequence encodes CASSSPQGYGQYF.

This clone has only one observation. This chain connects TRBV25-1 to TRBJ1-5; unclear D gene. Germline V gene lookup returns CDR1 MGHDK and CDR2 SYGVNS. There are 15 residues in the CDR3. Trimming removed 3 bases from V and 2 bases from J, with 11 bases in between. The CDR3 loop reads CASSDSVFGNQPQHF. In nucleotides, the CDR3 is TGTGCCAGCAGTGACAGCGTGTTCGGCAATCAGCCCCAGCATTTT.

The sample holds one count of this clone. The chain combines TRBV18 with TRBJ2-3; 7 positions match TRBD1. This CDR3 is built from 16 residues. Trimming removed 3 bases from V and 2 bases from J; junction bases left unmatched: 8. The V gene's germline CDR1 is KGHSH and CDR2 LQKENI. CDR3 loop: CASSPSDRLITDTQYF. The CDR3, as DNA: TGTGCCAGCTCACCGTCGGACAGGTTGATCACAGATACGCAGTATTTT.

The CDR3 DNA follows: TGTGCCAGCAGTTACGGGGCAGCCGAAAAACTGTTTTTT. It yields the protein CASSYGAAEKLFF. This rearrangement joins TRBV6-5 to TRBJ1-4; perhaps TRBD1 as D (5 bases). Trimming removed 2 bases from V and 8 bases from J, with 9 bases in between. Germline V gives CDR1 MNHEY, CDR2 SVGAGI. The length of the CDR3 is 13 residues.

The chain carries TRBV6-1 and TRBJ2-7; 12 bases are a match to TRBD2. The ends lost 7 bases at V and 5 bases at J; junction bases unmatched: 6. Germline assignment: CDR1 MNHNS and CDR2 SASEGT. This CDR3 spans 14 amino acids. CDR3 residues: CASTSTSGSNEQYF. The CDR3 DNA reads TGTGCCAGCACCTCGACTAGCGGGAGTAACGAGCAGTACTTC.

In this sample, this clone turned up a few times. The chain employs TRBV19 and TRBJ2-1; 7 positions agree with TRBD1. The trim removed 1 base at V and 2 bases at J, leaving 5 bases unmatched. The CDR3 spans 16 residues. The germline V gene encodes CDR1 LNHDA and CDR2 SQIVND (reference sequence). For the CDR3, the DNA is TGTGCCAGTAGTATAGGTGAGGGGGCAGCCTACAATGAGCAGTTCTTC. Translation: CASSIGEGAAYNEQFF.

This clone was found once. The rearrangement uses TRBV5-6 and TRBJ2-3, with 7 bases aligning to TRBD1. CDR3 length: 13 amino acids. Germline V lookup: CDR1 SGHDT, CDR2 YYEEEE. Trimming took 6 bases from V and 3 from J; bases not matched to a gene: 4. In DNA form, the CDR3 reads TGTGCCAGCAATAACAGGGGAACAGATACGCAGTATTTT. Translation: CASNNRGTDTQYF.

The chain uses TRBV6-5 and TRBJ1-2; TRBD1 aligns across 7 bases. Germline loops: CDR1 MNHEY, CDR2 SVGAGI. This CDR3 has 13 residues. V lost 6 bases, J lost 8 bases, and 9 bases stayed unmatched. CDR3 DNA: TGTGCCAGCAGCTACAGGGGTCGTCGGGGCTACACCTTC. It is translated as CASSYRGRRGYTF.

This chain uses TRBV4-1 with TRBJ1-1; D remains ambiguous. CDR1 is MGHRA and CDR2 is YSYEKL in the germline V gene. Trimming took off 3 bases at V and 4 bases at J, with 12 bases between the two ends. The CDR3 contains 14 residues. CDR3 nucleotides: TGCGCCAGCAGCCATCACGGGGTGGGCACTGAAGCTTTCTTT. Translating gives CASSHHGVGTEAFF.